One sample yielded the 23 T cell receptor beta chains listed below, sequenced in a study of T cell clones after liver transplantation. This table comes from immunoSEQ multiplex PCR, and its TCRdb copy is limited to in-frame clones, with some not included. Counted here are 68,000 or so clones, roughly 92% occurring once; the ten biggest clones make up over 0.9%. The sequencing used CD4+ T cells from blood, collected less than 26 months after liver transplant. These receptors all stem from a human patient who received a liver transplant. Some T cells may be the graft donor's.

V and J are TRBV6-1 and TRBJ2-7; a possible D gene is TRBD1 (5 bases). CDR1 MNHNS and CDR2 SASEGT come from the germline V gene. Trimming stripped 1 base from V and 6 bases from J, with 16 bases between. The CDR3 runs 15 residues. DNA for the CDR3: TGTGCCAGCAGTGAAGGGGGCCCAGGCATCTTCGAGCAGTACTTC. Translated, it gives CASSEGGPGIFEQYF.

The chain couples TRBV2 to TRBJ2-1; TRBD2 matches at 7 bases. V was clipped by 6 bases and J by 7 bases; unmatched bases: 6. The CDR3 sequence is 13 residues long. Germline V gene data show CDR1 as SNHLY and CDR2 as FYNNEI. The CDR3 nucleotides read TGTGCCAGCAGGGCCGGGACTACGAATGAGCAGTTCTTC. It is translated as CASRAGTTNEQFF.

This clone was counted once. This rearrangement joins TRBV7-6 to TRBJ2-2; no firm D call. The ends were cut back, 7 bases at V and 4 bases at J, with 19 bases in the middle. This CDR3 spans 16 amino acids. Germline loops: CDR1 SGHVS, CDR2 FNYEAQ. This CDR3 is CASTDTAPVGTGELFF. The CDR3 DNA reads as TGTGCCAGCACCGACACCGCGCCTGTGGGCACCGGGGAGCTGTTTTTT.

The V call is TRBV6-1, the J call TRBJ1-6; possible D gene TRBD1, 5 bases. Trimming removed 11 bases at V and 7 bases at J, with 15 bases between. Germline V gene sequence: CDR1 MNHNS, CDR2 SASEGT. This CDR3 contains 13 residues. CDR3 sequence: CAASQEENSPLHF. CDR3 DNA: TGTGCCGCCTCACAGGAAGAAAATTCACCCCTCCACTTT.

The chain couples TRBV5-5 to TRBJ1-1; D is uncertain. V shed 2 bases and J shed 3 bases, with 11 bases lying between them. The CDR3 is 14 residues long. Germline CDR1 reads SGHKS; CDR2 reads YYEKEE (reference sequence). The CDR3 is CASSFSPGDTEAFF. The CDR3 DNA reads TGTGCCAGCAGCTTCTCCCCCGGGGACACTGAAGCTTTCTTT.

This chain uses TRBV7-2 with TRBJ2-7, with 11 bases lining up with TRBD2. Germline trimming cut 2 bases from V and 3 bases from J; bases unmatched to any gene: 0. This CDR3 has 14 residues. CDR1 and CDR2 (germline): SGHTA, FQGNSA. CDR3 in amino acids: CASSLTSGSYEQYF. The CDR3 region has the DNA TGTGCCAGCAGCTTAACTAGCGGGAGCTACGAGCAGTACTTC.

The chain is built from TRBV5-4 and TRBJ2-5; TRBD1 is a possible D gene (6 bases). The CDR3 extends over 15 amino acids. V was cut by 4 bases and J by 4 bases, with 17 bases left in between. From germline, CDR1 is SGHNT and CDR2 YYREEE (reference sequence). The CDR3 sequence: CASSRGRQGGETQYF. The CDR3 coding sequence is TGTGCCAGCAGCCGAGGTCGACAAGGGGGAGAGACCCAGTACTTC.

This chain links TRBV2 with TRBJ1-2, with 7 bases matching TRBD1. This CDR3 has 14 amino acids. The germline gives CDR1 SNHLY, CDR2 FYNNEI. The junction had 10 bases not matched to a gene; V was cut back by 6 bases and J by 6 bases. The CDR3, as DNA: TGTGCCAGCAGCGGCCTGACAGGGAGTAATGGCTACACCTTC. Amino acids: CASSGLTGSNGYTF.

The chain is built from TRBV19 and TRBJ2-1, with D possibly being TRBD1 (6 bases). CDR1 and CDR2 from the germline V gene are LNHDA and SQIVND (reference sequence). Trimming shortened V by 5 bases and J by 7 bases, and 18 bases separated the two germline ends. CDR3 length: 15 amino acids. CDR3: CASSPLTGSGNEQFF. The CDR3 DNA is TGTGCCAGTAGTCCCCTCACAGGGTCAGGTAATGAGCAGTTCTTC. The whole variable domain, remainder taken from reference TRBV19 and TRBJ2-1, is DGGITQSPKYLFRKEGQNVTLSCEQNLNHDAMYWYRQDPGQGLRLIYYSQIVNDFQKGDIAEGYSVSREKKESFPLTVTSAQKNPTAFYLCASSPLTGSGNEQFFGPGTRLTVL.

V gene TRBV10-3 combines with J gene TRBJ2-7; D possibly matches TRBD1 or TRBD2 (5 bases each). Trimming took 8 bases from V and 2 from J, leaving 10 bases between them. Germline CDR1 ENHRY, CDR2 SYGVKD. The CDR3 is 12 residues long. The CDR3 sequence: CAIRDDAYEQYF. The CDR3 DNA reads as TGTGCCATCCGGGACGATGCCTACGAGCAGTACTTC.

J is TRBJ2-3 and V is TRBV15; D possibly uses TRBD1 or TRBD2 (5 bases each). Per the germline V gene, CDR1 is LNHNV and CDR2 is YYDKDF (reference sequence). Trimming pared 0 bases from V and 2 bases from J, leaving 18 bases between. This CDR3 region has 18 residues. CDR3 residues: CATSRDRGRGALTDTQYF. The DNA for the CDR3 is TGTGCCACCAGCAGAGATAGGGGAAGGGGAGCTCTCACAGATACGCAGTATTTT.

By share, this clone counts as medium-sized. The rearrangement joins TRBV7-3 to TRBJ2-3; 15 bases are shared with TRBD2. This CDR3 spans 16 amino acids. In germline, CDR1 is SGHTA, CDR2 FQGTGA. Germline trimming cut 2 bases from V and 7 bases from J; bases unmatched to any gene: 4. The CDR3: CASSLEGTSGRNTQYF. In DNA form, the CDR3 reads TGTGCCAGCAGCTTAGAGGGGACTAGCGGGAGGAATACGCAGTATTTT.

This CDR3 is CASSLNSINEKLFF. CDR3 DNA sequence: TGCGCCAGCAGCTTAAACAGCATTAATGAAAAACTGTTTTTT. The rearrangement links TRBV5-1 to TRBJ1-4; D is undetermined. CDR3 size: 14 residues. V lost 2 bases, J lost 4 bases, and 9 bases lay in between. Germline values: CDR1 SGHRS, CDR2 YFSETQ.

This clone was picked up one time. The chain recombines TRBV4-3 with TRBJ2-1; TRBD2 agrees at 12 bases. CDR3 length equals 15 residues. Germline loops: CDR1 LGHNA, CDR2 YSLEER. V lost 1 base to trimming and J lost 10 bases; unmatched junction nucleotides: 5. The CDR3 sequence: CASSQGLAGAREQFF. The CDR3 DNA sequence: TGCGCCAGCAGCCAAGGACTAGCGGGAGCTCGCGAGCAGTTCTTC.

This chain joins TRBV25-1 and TRBJ2-5, with 9 bases identical to TRBD1. Germline values: CDR1 MGHDK, CDR2 SYGVNS. Trimming removed 11 bases from V and 4 bases from J; junction bases left unmatched: 11. The length of the CDR3 is 14 residues. The CDR3 loop reads CACSRQGVGETQYF. The CDR3 region has the DNA TGTGCCTGTTCGAGACAGGGGGTGGGAGAGACCCAGTACTTC.

This chain links TRBV5-4 with TRBJ1-5; TRBD1 might be the D (5 bases). This CDR3 is built from 14 residues. The V end was cut by 7 bases, the J end by 1 base, with 12 bases between. CDR1 is SGHNT and CDR2 is YYREEE in the germline V gene (reference sequence). Here the CDR3 reads CASYRWGSNQPQHF. The DNA for the CDR3 is TGTGCCAGCTACCGGTGGGGGAGCAATCAGCCCCAGCATTTT.

The V and J genes are TRBV5-3 and TRBJ1-5; the match to TRBD1 covers 10 bases. TRBV5-3 is annotated as an ORF whose role is uncertain. After removal of 4 bases from V and 6 bases from J, the junction contained 4 bases not matched to a gene. CDR3 length equals 14 residues. CDR3 in DNA: TGTGCCAGAAGCCGAGACAGGGGGCTTCAGCCCCAGCATTTT. The encoded protein is CARSRDRGLQPQHF.

The V call is TRBV5-1, the J call TRBJ2-5, with 7 positions matching TRBD1. This CDR3 region has 14 residues. Germline V gene lookup returns CDR1 SGHRS and CDR2 YFSETQ. Trimming took 5 bases from V and 4 from J; bases not matched to a gene: 8. CDR3 region: CASRGGQSSETQYF. For the CDR3, the DNA is TGCGCCAGCAGAGGGGGACAGTCGTCAGAGACCCAGTACTTC.

The V gene is TRBV19, the J gene TRBJ2-1, with D perhaps matching TRBD1 or TRBD2 (5 bases each). V dropped 6 bases and J dropped 5 bases, with 17 bases sitting between them. The germline V gene has CDR1 LNHDA and CDR2 SQIVND (reference sequence). CDR3 length: 15 amino acids. CDR3 in amino acids: CASSPIRGAHNEQFF. CDR3 nucleotides: TGTGCCAGTAGCCCAATCCGGGGCGCGCACAATGAGCAGTTCTTC.

The chain is built from TRBV6-4 and TRBJ2-5; no clear D gene. The CDR3 runs 13 residues. V lost 7 bases and J 1 base, leaving 10 bases between the germline ends. Germline CDR1 and CDR2: MRHNA and SNTAGT. The CDR3 DNA is TGTGCCAGCAATTCGAGGTTCCAAGAGACCCAGTACTTC. Its protein product is CASNSRFQETQYF.

This clone has a single count. J is TRBJ2-3 and V is TRBV6-5; 8 bases are shared with TRBD2. The CDR3 totals 15 residues. V shed 2 bases, J shed 3 bases, and the junction held 4 bases outside the gene matches. Germline CDR1 and CDR2: MNHEY and SVGAGI. The CDR3 spells CASSYASGRTDTQYF. The CDR3, as DNA: TGTGCCAGCAGTTACGCCAGCGGGAGAACAGATACGCAGTATTTT.

The genes are TRBV9 and TRBJ2-3; 9 bases are a match to TRBD2. J was trimmed by 3 bases and V by 0 bases; bases with no gene match: 8. The CDR3 extends over 17 amino acids. Germline loops: CDR1 SGDLS, CDR2 YYNGEE. The DNA for the CDR3 is TGTGCCAGCAGCGTAGGAGGAGCGGGAGGCGGGACAGATACGCAGTATTTT. Translating it yields CASSVGGAGGGTDTQYF.

This chain uses TRBV10-3 with TRBJ2-7; D remains ambiguous. CDR1 is ENHRY and CDR2 is SYGVKD in the germline V gene. V lost 8 bases, J lost 1 base, and 6 bases lay in between. The CDR3 loop spans 11 amino acids. Here the CDR3 DNA reads TGTGCCATCCAGGCGTCCTACGAGCAGTACTTC. This gives the protein CAIQASYEQYF.